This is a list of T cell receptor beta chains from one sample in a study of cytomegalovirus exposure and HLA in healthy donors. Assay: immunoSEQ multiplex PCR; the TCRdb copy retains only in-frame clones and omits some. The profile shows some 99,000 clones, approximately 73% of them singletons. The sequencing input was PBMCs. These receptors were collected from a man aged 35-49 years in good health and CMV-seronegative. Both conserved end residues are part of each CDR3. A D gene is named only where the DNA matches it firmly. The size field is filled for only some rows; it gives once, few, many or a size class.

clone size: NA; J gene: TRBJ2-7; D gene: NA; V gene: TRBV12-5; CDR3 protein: CASGLVLQTSSYEQYF; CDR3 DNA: TGTGCTAGTGGTTTGGTACTACAAACGAGCTCCTACGAGCAGTACTTC
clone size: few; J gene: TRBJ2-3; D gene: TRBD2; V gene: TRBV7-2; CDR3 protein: CASSFNGGTTSTDTQYF; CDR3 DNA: TGTGCCAGCAGCTTCAACGGGGGGACTACTAGCACAGATACGCAGTATTTT
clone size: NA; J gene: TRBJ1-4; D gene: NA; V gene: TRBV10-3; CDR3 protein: CAISISTNEKLFF; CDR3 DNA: TGTGCCATCAGTATATCAACTAATGAAAAACTGTTTTTT
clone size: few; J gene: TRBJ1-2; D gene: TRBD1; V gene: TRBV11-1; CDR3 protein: CASSPGQDRSGYTF; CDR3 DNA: TGTGCCAGCAGCCCCGGACAGGATCGGAGCGGCTACACCTTC
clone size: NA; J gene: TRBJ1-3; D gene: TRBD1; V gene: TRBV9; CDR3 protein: CASSVGQGAGNTIYF; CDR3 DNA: TGTGCCAGCAGCGTAGGACAGGGGGCTGGAAACACCATATATTTT
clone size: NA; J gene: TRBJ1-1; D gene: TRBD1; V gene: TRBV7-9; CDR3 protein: CASSNQGAITEAFF; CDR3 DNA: TGTGCCAGCAGCAACCAGGGGGCGATCACTGAAGCTTTCTTT
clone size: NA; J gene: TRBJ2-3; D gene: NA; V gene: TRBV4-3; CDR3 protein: CASRQEGSGDATDTQYF; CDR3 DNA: TGCGCCAGCCGCCAAGAAGGATCAGGGGACGCCACAGATACGCAGTATTTT
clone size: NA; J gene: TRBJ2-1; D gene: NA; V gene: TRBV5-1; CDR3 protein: CASSLGGGANEQFF; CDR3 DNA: TGCGCCAGCAGCTTAGGAGGGGGGGCTAATGAGCAGTTCTTC
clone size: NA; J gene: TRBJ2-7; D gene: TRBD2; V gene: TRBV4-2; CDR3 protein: CASSQDTGGGSYEQYF; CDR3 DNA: TGTGCCAGCAGCCAAGATACGGGAGGGGGCTCCTACGAGCAGTACTTC
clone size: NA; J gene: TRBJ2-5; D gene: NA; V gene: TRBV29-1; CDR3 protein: CSARLGRGSIGETQYF; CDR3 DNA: TGCAGCGCCAGATTAGGACGGGGGTCAATTGGGGAGACCCAGTACTTC
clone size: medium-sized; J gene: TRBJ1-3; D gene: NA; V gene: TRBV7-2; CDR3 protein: CASSLFGALGNTIYF; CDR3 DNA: TGTGCCAGCAGCCTTTTTGGGGCGCTCGGAAACACCATATATTTT
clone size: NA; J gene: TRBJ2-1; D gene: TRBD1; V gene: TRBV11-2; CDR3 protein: CASSPRGQLYNEQFF; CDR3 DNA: TGTGCCAGCAGCCCAAGGGGACAGCTATACAATGAGCAGTTCTTC
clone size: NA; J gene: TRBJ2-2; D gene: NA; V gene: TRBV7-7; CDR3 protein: CASSSSGTYTGELFF; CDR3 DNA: TGTGCTAGCAGCTCCTCCGGGACATACACCGGGGAGCTGTTTTTT
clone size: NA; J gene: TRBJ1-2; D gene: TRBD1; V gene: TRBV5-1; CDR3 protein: CARSFSGQGALLGYTF; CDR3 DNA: TGCGCCCGCAGCTTTTCCGGACAGGGGGCATTACTTGGCTACACCTTC
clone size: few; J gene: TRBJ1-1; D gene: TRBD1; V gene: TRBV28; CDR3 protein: CASSQVDRLNTEAFF; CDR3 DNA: TGTGCCAGCAGTCAAGTGGACAGGTTGAACACTGAAGCTTTCTTT